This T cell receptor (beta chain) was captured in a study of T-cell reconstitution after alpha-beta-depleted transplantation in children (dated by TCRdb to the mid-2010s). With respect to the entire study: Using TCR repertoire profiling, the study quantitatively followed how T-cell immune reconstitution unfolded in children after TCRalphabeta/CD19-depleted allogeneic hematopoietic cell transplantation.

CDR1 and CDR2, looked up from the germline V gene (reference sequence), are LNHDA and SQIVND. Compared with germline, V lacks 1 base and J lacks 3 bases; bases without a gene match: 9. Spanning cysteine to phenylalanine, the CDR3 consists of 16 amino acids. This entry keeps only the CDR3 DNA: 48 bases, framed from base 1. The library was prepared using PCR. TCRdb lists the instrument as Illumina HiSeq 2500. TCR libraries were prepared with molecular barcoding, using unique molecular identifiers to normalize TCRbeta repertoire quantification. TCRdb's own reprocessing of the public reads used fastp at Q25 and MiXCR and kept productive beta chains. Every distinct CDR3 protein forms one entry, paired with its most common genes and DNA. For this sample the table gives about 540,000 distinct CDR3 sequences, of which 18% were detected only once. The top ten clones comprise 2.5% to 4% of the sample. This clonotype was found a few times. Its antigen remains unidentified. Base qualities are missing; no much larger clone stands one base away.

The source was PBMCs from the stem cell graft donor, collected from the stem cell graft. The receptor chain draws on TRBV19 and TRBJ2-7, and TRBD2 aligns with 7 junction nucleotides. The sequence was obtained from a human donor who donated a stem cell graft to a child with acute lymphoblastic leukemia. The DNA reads TGTGCCAGTAGTATAGGTCCCAGTCCGGGAGGCTACGAGCAGTACTTC. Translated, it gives CASSIGPSPGGYEQYF.